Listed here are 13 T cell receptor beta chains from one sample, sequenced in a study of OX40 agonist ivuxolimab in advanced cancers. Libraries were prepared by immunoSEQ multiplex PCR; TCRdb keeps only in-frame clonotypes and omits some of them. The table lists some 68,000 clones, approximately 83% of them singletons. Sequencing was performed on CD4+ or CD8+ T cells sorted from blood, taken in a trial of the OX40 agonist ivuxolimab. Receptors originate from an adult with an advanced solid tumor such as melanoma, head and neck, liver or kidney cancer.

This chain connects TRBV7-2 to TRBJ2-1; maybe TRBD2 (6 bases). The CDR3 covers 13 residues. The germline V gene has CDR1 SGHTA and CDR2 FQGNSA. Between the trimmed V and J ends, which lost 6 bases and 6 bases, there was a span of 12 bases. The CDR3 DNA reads TGTGCCAGCAGTAGGGGACTTCCCAATGAGCAGTTCTTC. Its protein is CASSRGLPNEQFF.

The CDR3 protein is CASSLDPAGLGDEQFF. Here the CDR3 DNA reads TGCGCCAGCAGCTTGGACCCTGCAGGGTTGGGCGATGAGCAGTTCTTC. The V and J genes are TRBV5-1 and TRBJ2-1, with D perhaps matching TRBD1 (5 bases). The length of the CDR3 is 16 residues. In germline, CDR1 is SGHRS, CDR2 YFSETQ. V was shortened by 0 bases and J by 8 bases, with 18 bases between the two germline ends.

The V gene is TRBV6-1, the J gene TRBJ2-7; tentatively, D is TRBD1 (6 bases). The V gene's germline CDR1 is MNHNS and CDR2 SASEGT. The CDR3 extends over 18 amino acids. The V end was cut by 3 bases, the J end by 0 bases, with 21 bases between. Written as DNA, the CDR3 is TGTGCCAGCAGTGAGAGACCCTTGACAGGCTCAAGCTCCTACGAGCAGTACTTC. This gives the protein CASSERPLTGSSSYEQYF.

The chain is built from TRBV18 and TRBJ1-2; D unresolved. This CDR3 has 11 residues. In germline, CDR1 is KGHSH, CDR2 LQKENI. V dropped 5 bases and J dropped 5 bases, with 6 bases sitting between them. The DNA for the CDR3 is TGTGCCAGCTCATCCAGGTATGGCTACACCTTC. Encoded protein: CASSSRYGYTF. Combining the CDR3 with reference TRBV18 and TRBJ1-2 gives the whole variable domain NAGVMQNPRHLVRRRGQEARLRCSPMKGHSHVYWYRQLPEEGLKFMVYLQKENIIDESGMPKERFSAEFPKEGPSILRIQQVVRGDSAAYFCASSSRYGYTFGSGTRLTVV.

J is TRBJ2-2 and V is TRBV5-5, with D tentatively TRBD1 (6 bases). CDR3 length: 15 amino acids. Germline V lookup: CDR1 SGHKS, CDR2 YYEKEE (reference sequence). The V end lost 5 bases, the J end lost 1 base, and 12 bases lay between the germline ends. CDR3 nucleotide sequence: TGTGCCAGCAGTCTTACAGGGAAGAACACCGGGGAGCTGTTTTTT. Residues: CASSLTGKNTGELFF.

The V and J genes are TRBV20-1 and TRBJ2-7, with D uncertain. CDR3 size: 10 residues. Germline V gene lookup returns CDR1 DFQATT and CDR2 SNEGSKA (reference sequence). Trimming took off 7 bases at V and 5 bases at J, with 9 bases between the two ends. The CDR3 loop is CSVLLNEQYF. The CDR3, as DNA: TGCAGTGTTCTTCTAAACGAGCAGTACTTC.

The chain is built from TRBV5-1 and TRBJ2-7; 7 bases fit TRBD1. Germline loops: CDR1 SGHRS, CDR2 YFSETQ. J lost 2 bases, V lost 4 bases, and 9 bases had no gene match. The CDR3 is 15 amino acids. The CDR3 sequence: CASSETGNLPYEQYF. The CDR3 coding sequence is TGCGCCAGCAGCGAGACAGGGAACCTCCCCTACGAGCAGTACTTC.

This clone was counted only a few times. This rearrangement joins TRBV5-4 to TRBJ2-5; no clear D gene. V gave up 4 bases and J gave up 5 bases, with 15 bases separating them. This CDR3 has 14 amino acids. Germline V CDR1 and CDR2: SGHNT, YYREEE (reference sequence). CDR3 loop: CASSPEYSKETQYF. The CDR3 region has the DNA TGTGCCAGCAGCCCGGAGTATAGTAAGGAGACCCAGTACTTC.

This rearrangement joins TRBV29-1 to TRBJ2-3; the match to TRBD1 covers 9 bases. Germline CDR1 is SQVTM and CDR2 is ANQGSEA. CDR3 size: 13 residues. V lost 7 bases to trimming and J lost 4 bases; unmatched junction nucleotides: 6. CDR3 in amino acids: CSARDRAADTQYF. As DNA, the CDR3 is TGCAGCGCGAGGGACAGGGCCGCAGATACGCAGTATTTT.

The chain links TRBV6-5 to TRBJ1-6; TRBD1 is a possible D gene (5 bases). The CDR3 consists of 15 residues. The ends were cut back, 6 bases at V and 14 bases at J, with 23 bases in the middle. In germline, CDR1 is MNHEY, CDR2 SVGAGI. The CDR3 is CASSLTGTLFEALHF. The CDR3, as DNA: TGTGCCAGCAGCCTTACCGGGACCCTCTTTGAGGCCCTCCACTTT.

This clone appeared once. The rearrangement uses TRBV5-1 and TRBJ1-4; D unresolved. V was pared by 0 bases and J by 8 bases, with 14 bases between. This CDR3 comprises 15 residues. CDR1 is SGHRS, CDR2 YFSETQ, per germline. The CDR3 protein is CASSLDGREEEKLFF. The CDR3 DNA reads TGCGCCAGCAGCTTGGACGGGAGGGAAGAAGAAAAACTGTTTTTT.

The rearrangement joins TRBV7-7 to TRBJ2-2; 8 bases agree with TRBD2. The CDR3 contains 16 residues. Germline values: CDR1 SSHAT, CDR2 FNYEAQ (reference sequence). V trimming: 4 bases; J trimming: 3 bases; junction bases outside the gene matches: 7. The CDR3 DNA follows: TGTGCCAGCAGCTCCTCCCCTAGCGGGTACACCGGGGAGCTGTTTTTT. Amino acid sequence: CASSSSPSGYTGELFF.

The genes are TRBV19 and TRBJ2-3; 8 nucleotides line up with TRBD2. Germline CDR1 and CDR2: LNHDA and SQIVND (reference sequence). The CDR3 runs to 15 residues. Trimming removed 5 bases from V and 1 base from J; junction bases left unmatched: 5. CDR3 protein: CASSSERGRTDTQYF. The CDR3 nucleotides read TGTGCCAGTAGTTCCGAGCGGGGGCGCACAGATACGCAGTATTTT. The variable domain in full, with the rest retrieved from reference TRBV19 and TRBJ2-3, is DGGITQSPKYLFRKEGQNVTLSCEQNLNHDAMYWYRQDPGQGLRLIYYSQIVNDFQKGDIAEGYSVSREKKESFPLTVTSAQKNPTAFYLCASSSERGRTDTQYFGPGTRLTVL.